This T cell receptor beta chain was profiled in a study of blood T cell repertoires in COVID-19. At the level of the study: Sources were T cells, B-cell-depleted T cells, or PBMCs; the material itself was cDNA or gDNA.

Authors' methods: Reference gene primer amplification gave estimated nucleated cell counts. Sequencing used immunoSEQ multiplex PCR; TCRdb keeps in-frame clones, though not all of them. V and J calls plus clone size are reproduced from that table; the DNA served to infer D and trimming. Among 330,000 or so clones, roughly 87% were seen once, and the ten largest hold roughly 4%. Patients at the Seattle site were enrolled during active infection and followed longitudinally. The sequence came from an older woman with COVID-19, enrolled during active disease. Sample: peripheral blood.

CDR3 sequence (DNA): TGCGCCAGCAGTGTTAGACAACTGAACACTGAAGCTTTCTTT. Translation: CASSVRQLNTEAFF. This rearrangement joins TRBV5-1 to TRBJ1-1; D remains ambiguous. CDR1 is SGHRS and CDR2 is YFSETQ in the germline V gene. The CDR3 totals 14 residues. Trimming shortened V by 5 bases and J by 0 bases, and 11 bases separated the two germline ends. Full variable domain (remainder filled in from reference TRBV5-1 and TRBJ1-1): KAGVTQTPRYLIKTRGQQVTLSCSPISGHRSVSWYQQTPGQGLQFLFEYFSETQRNKGNFPGRFSGRQFSNSRSEMNVSTLELGDSALYLCASSVRQLNTEAFFGQGTRLTVV.